This TCR beta chain derives from a study of shared clonotypes between healthy human individuals. The CDR3 is 15 amino acids. Germline V gene data show CDR1 as MNHNY and CDR2 as SVGAGI (reference sequence). Deletions cut 6 bases from V and 4 bases from J, with 19 bases between. Sequencing was performed with immunoSEQ multiplex PCR; in TCRdb, only in-frame clones are kept and a portion is missing. The data contain about 2.4 million clones, approximately 93% of them singletons. The J gene is TRBJ2-7, the V gene TRBV6-6; TRBD1 or TRBD2 may be the D gene (5 bases each). The sample comprised naive CD4+ T cells from PBMCs. Subset defined: CD45RA+ positively selected. This TCR was recovered from a young man in good health. Some clones in this sample may be carry-over from other donors' samples. The CDR3 nucleotides are TGTGCCAGCAGCAATCAACGGGACGGCAGGTACGAGCAGTACTTC. Amino acids: CASSNQRDGRYEQYF.